This T cell receptor (beta chain) stems from a study of read filtering for tumor transcriptome and immune sequencing. Molecular barcoded adaptors covering alpha/delta and beta/gamma chains were used on around 370 ng RNA. MiXCR, run by TCRdb on the reads, gives a single entry per CDR3 protein. The table lists 43,000 or so distinct CDR3 sequences, around 19% of them singletons, with approximately 40% in the top ten. This clonotype has a count of ten or more. Input material: a population of CD138-negative cells sorted from bone marrow. This clonotype originated in a donor older than 35 with multiple myeloma.

CDR3 DNA sequence: TGTGCCAGCAGTTACACAGGGAACACTGAAGCTTTCTTT. Protein sequence: CASSYTGNTEAFF. This chain uses TRBV6-1 with TRBJ1-1, with a possible D match to TRBD1 (5 bases). This CDR3 comprises 13 residues. The V gene's germline CDR1 is MNHNS and CDR2 SASEGT. V was shortened by 5 bases and J by 1 base, with 8 bases between the two germline ends.